This TCR beta chain was recorded in a study of Graves' ophthalmopathy and Graves' hyperthyroidism. This clonotype was observed at least ten times. The CDR3 is 13 residues long. Germline V lookup: CDR1 SQVTM, CDR2 ANQGSEA. V was pared by 6 bases and J by 5 bases, with 8 bases of the junction left unmatched. RNA transcripts yielded amplified TCR beta CDR3 regions. Second-round multiplex PCR followed a first-round RT-PCR using HTBI primers. TCRdb reprocessed the multiplex PCR reads with MiXCR, giving one entry per CDR3 protein. Among under 800,000 distinct CDR3 sequences listed, around a fifth were seen once.

Material for sequencing was peripheral blood. V is TRBV29-1 and J is TRBJ2-5, with 8 bases identical to TRBD1. This clonotype was obtained from a woman between 18 and 29 years old with stable Graves' hyperthyroidism. Some clones in this sample may be carry-over from other donors' samples. CDR3 in amino acids: CSVAGQAGETQYF. The CDR3 DNA reads TGCAGCGTGGCGGGACAGGCCGGGGAGACCCAGTACTTC.